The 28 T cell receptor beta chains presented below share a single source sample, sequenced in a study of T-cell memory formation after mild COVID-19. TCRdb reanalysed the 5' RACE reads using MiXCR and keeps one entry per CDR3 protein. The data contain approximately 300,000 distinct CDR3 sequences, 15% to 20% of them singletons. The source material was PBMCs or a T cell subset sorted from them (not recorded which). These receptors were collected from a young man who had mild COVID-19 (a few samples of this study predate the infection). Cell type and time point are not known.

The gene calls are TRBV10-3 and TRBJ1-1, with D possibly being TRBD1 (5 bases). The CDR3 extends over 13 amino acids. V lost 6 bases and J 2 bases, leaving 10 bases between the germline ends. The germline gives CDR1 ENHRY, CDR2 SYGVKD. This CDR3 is CAIRGTDNTEAFF. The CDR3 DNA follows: TGTGCCATCAGGGGGACGGACAACACTGAAGCTTTCTTT.

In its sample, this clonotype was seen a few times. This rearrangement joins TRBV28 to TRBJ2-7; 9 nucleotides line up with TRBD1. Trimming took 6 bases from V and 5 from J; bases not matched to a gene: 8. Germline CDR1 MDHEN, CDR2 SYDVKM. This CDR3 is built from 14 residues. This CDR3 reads CASSGGQGIHEQYV. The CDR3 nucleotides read TGTGCCAGCAGCGGAGGACAGGGGATTCACGAGCAGTACGTC.

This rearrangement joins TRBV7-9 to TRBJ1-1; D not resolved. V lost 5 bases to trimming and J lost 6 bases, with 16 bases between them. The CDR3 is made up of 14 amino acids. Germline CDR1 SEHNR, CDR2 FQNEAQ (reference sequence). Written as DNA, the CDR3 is TGTGCCAGCAGCCCCCAGGCCTATACGGCTGAAGCTTTCTTT. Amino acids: CASSPQAYTAEAFF.

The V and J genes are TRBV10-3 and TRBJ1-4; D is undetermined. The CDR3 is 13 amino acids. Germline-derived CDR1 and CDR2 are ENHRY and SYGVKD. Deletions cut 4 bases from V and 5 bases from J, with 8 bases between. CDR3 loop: CAISGLQNEKLFF. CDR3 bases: TGTGCCATCAGTGGTCTCCAGAATGAAAAACTGTTTTTT.

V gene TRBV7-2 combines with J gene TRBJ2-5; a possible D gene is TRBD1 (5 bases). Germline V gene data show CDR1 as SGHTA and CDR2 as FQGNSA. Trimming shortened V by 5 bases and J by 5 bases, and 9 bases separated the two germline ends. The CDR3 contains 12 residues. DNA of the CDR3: TGTGCCAGCAGCGCCTACAGGGAGACCCAGTACTTC. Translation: CASSAYRETQYF. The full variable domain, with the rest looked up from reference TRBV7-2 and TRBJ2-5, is GAGVSQSPSNKVTEKGKDVELRCDPISGHTALYWYRQSLGQGLEFLIYFQGNSAPDKSGLPSDRFSAERTGGSVSTLTIQRTQQEDSAVYLCASSAYRETQYFGPGTRLLVL.

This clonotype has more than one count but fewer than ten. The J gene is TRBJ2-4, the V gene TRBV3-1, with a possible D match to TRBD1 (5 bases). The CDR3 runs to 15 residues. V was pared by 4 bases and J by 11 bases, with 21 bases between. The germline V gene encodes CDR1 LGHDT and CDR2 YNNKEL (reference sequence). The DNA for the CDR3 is TGTGCCAGCAGCCTGTCCCATACCTGGGCAGGGTTTCAGTACTTC. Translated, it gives CASSLSHTWAGFQYF.

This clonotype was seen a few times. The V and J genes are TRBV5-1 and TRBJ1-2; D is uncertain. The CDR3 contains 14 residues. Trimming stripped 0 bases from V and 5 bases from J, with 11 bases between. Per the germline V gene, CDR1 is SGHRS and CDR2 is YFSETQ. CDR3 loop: CASSLESSGYGYTF. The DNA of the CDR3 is TGCGCCAGCAGCTTGGAATCCTCGGGATATGGCTACACCTTC.

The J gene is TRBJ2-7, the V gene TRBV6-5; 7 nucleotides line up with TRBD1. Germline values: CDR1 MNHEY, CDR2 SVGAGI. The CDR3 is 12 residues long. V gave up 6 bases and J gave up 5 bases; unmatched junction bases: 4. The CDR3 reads CASSDRVHEQYF. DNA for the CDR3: TGTGCCAGCAGCGACAGGGTCCACGAGCAGTACTTC.

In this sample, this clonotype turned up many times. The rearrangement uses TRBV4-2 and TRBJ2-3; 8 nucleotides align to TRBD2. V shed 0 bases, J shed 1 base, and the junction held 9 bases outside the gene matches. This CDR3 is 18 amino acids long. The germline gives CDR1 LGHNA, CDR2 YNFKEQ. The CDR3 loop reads CASSQDPSGGYRTDTQYF. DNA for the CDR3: TGTGCCAGCAGCCAAGATCCGAGCGGGGGTTACCGCACAGATACGCAGTATTTT.

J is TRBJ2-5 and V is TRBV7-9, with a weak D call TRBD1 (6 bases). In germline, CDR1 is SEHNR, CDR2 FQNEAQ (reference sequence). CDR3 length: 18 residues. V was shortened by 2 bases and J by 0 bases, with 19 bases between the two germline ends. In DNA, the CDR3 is TGTGCCAGCAGCTTAATAGTCTGGCCAGGGGTGTACCAAGAGACCCAGTACTTC. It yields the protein CASSLIVWPGVYQETQYF.

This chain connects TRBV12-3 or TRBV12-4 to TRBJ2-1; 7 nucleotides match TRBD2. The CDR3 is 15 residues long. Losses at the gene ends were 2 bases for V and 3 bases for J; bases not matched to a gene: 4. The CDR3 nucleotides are TGTGCCAGCAGTTTACGCGGGGAGGGCTACAATGAGCAGTTCTTC. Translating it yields CASSLRGEGYNEQFF.

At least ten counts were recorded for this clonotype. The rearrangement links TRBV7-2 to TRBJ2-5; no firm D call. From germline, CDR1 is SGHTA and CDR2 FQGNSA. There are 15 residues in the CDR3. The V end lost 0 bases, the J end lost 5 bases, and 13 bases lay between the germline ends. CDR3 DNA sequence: TGTGCCAGCAGCTTAGCGCAAGGGTCGAGGGAGACCCAGTACTTC. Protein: CASSLAQGSRETQYF.

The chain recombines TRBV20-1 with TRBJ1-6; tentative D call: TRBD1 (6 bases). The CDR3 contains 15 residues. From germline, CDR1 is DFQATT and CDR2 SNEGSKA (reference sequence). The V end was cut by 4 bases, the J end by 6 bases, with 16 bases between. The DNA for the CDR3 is TGCAGTGCTATCTGGGCCACAGGGCCTAATTCACCCCTCCACTTT. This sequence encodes CSAIWATGPNSPLHF.

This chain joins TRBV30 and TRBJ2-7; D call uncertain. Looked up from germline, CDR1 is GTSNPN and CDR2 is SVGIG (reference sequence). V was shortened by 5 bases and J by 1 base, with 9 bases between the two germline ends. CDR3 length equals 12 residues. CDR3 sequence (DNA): TGTGCCTGGGGCGCAGGATCCTACGAGCAGTACTTC. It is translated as CAWGAGSYEQYF.

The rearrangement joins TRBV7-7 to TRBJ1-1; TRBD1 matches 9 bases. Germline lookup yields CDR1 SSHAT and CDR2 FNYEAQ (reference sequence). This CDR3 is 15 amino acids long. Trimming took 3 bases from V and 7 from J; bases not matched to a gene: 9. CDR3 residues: CASSFLVKGQGEAFF. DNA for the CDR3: TGTGCCAGCAGCTTTCTGGTAAAGGGACAGGGTGAAGCTTTCTTT.

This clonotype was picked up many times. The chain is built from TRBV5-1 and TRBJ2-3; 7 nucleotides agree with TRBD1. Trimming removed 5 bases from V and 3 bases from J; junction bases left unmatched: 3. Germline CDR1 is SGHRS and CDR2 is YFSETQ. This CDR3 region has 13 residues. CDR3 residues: CASRRGQTDTQYF. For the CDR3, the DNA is TGCGCCAGCAGGAGGGGACAGACAGATACGCAGTATTTT.

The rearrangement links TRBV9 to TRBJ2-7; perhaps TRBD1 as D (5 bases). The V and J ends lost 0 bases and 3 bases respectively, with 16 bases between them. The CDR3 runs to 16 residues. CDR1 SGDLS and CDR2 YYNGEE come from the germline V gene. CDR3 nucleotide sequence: TGTGCCAGCAGCGTAGAGGGGAAGTACAACTACTACGAGCAGTACGTC. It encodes CASSVEGKYNYYEQYV.

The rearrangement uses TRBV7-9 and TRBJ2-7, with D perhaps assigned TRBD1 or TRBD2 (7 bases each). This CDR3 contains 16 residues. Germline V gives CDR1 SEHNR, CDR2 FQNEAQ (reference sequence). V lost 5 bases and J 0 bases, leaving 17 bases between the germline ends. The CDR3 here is CASSPGGGRSSYEQYF. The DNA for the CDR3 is TGTGCCAGCAGCCCAGGGGGGGGACGGAGCTCCTACGAGCAGTACTTC.

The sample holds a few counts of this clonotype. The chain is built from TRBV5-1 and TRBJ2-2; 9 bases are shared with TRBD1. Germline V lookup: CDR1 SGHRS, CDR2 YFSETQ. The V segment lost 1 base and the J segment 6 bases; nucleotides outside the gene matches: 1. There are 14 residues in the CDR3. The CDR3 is CASSLRQGAGELFF. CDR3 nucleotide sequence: TGCGCCAGCAGCTTGCGACAGGGGGCCGGGGAGCTGTTTTTT. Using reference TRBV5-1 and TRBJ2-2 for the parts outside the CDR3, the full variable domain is KAGVTQTPRYLIKTRGQQVTLSCSPISGHRSVSWYQQTPGQGLQFLFEYFSETQRNKGNFPGRFSGRQFSNSRSEMNVSTLELGDSALYLCASSLRQGAGELFFGEGSRLTVL.

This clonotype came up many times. The CDR3 DNA reads TGCGCCAGCAGCCCCGAGAGGGATCAGCCCCAGCATTTT. It encodes CASSPERDQPQHF. The J gene is TRBJ1-5, the V gene TRBV10-2; D not certain. CDR3 size: 13 residues. Trimming pared 6 bases from V and 5 bases from J, leaving 11 bases between. Germline-derived CDR1 and CDR2 are WSHSY and SAAADI.

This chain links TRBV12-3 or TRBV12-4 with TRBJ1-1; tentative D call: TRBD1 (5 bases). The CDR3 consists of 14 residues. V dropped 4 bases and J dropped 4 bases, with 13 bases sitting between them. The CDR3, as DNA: TGTGCCAGCAGTTCAGGGATAGGCGTCACTGAAGCTTTCTTT. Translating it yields CASSSGIGVTEAFF.

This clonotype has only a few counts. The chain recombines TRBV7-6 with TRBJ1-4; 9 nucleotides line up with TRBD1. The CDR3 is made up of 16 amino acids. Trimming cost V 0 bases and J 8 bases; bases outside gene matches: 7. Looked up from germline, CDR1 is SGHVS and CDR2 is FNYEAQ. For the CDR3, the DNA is TGTGCCAGCAGCTTAGCGACGGGGACAGGGCAGGAAAAACTGTTTTTT. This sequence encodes CASSLATGTGQEKLFF.

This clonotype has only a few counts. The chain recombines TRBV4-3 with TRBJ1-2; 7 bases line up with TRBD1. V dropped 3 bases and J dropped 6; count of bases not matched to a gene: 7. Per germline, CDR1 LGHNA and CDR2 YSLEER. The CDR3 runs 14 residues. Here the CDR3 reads CASSHQTGIHGYTF. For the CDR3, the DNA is TGCGCCAGCAGCCACCAGACAGGGATTCATGGCTACACCTTC.

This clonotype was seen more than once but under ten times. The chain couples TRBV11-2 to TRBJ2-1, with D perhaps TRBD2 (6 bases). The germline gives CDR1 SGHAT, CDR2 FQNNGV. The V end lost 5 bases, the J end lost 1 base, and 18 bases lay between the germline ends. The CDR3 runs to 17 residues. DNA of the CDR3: TGTGCCAGCAGCACGCGGGACCGGGCGTGGTCCTACAATGAGCAGTTCTTC. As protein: CASSTRDRAWSYNEQFF.

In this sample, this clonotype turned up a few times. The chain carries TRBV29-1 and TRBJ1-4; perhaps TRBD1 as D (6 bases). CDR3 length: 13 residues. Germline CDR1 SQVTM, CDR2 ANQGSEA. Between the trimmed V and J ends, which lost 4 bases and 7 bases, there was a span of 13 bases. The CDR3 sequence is CSVGWGAAEKLFF. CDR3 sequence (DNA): TGCAGCGTTGGATGGGGGGCCGCTGAAAAACTGTTTTTT.

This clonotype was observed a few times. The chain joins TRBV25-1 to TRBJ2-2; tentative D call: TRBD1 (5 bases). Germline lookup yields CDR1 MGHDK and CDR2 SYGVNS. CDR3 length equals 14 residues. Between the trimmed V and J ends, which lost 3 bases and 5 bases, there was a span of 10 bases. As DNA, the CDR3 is TGTGCCAGCAGTGACAGGGAAGGTACCGGGGAGCTGTTTTTT. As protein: CASSDREGTGELFF.

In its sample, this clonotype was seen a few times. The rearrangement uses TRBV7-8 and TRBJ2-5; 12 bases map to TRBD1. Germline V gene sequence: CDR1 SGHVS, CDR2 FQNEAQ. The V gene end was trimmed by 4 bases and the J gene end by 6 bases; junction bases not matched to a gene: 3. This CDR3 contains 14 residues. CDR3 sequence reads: CASSWGQGAKTQYF. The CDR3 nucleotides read TGTGCCAGCAGCTGGGGACAGGGGGCAAAGACCCAGTACTTC.

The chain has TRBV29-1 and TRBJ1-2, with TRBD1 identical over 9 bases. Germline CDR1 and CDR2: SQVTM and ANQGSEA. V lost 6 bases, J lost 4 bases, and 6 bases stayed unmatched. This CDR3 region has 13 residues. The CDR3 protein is CSVAGTGRYGYTF. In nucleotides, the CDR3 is TGCAGCGTCGCCGGGACAGGGCGCTATGGCTACACCTTC.